This T cell receptor (beta chain) was retrieved from a study of CD8+ T cells in alopecia areata. Germline CDR1 reads MGHRA; CDR2 reads YSYEKL. V lost 0 bases and J 5 bases, leaving 10 bases between the germline ends. The CDR3 runs to 15 residues. Treatment defined: oral pan-JAK inhibitor, 5-10 mg twice daily. For this clone: Its antigen remains unknown.

Study-wide results and caveats: The study found higher clonality in lesional than normal scalp, especially in alopecia totalis/universalis. Persistence in scalp and blood during tofacitinib was observed for many expanded lesional clones.

cDNA reverse transcribed from extracted RNA served as the sequencing template. Clones were sequenced by immunoSEQ multiplex PCR, and TCRdb holds only the in-frame ones, with some missing. The sample holds 90,000 or so clones; roughly 40% are singletons and the top ten take less than 20%. The chain is built from TRBV4-1 and TRBJ2-2; D ambiguous. The sequence was obtained from a human donor with alopecia areata. Sequenced here: CD8+ T cells sorted from blood, sampled at week 24, from a patient treated with tofacitinib. CDR3 sequence reads: CASSQEGRDTGELFF. The CDR3, as DNA: TGCGCCAGCAGCCAAGAGGGAAGGGATACCGGGGAGCTGTTTTTT.